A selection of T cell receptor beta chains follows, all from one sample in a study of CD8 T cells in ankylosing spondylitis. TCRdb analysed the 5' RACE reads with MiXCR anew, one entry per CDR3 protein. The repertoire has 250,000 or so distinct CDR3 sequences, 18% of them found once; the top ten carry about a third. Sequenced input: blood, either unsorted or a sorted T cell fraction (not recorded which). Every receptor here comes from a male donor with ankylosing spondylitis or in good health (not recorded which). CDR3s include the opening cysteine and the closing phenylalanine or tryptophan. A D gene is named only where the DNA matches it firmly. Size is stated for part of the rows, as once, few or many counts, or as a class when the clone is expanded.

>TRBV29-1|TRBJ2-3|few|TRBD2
CSVEVAGQGTSGLTDTQYF
TGCAGCGTTGAAGTTGCCGGACAGGGGACTAGCGGACTCACAGATACGCAGTATTTT
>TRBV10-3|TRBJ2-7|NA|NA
CAISDGLALGLAEAYEQYF
TGTGCCATCAGTGATGGATTGGCATTAGGGCTAGCAGAAGCCTACGAGCAGTACTTC
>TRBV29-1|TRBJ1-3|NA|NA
CSVEYRGTIYF
TGCAGCGTTGAATATCGGGGCACCATATATTTT
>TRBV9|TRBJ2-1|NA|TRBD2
CASSVEPGGGSYNEQFF
TGTGCCAGCAGCGTAGAGCCGGGAGGGGGCTCCTACAATGAGCAGTTCTTC
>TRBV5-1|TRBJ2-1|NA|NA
CASSLPAMGSSYNEQFF
TGCGCCAGCAGCCTACCGGCTATGGGGAGCTCCTACAATGAGCAGTTCTTC
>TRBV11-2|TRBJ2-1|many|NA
CASSLATGYTYNEQFF
TGTGCCAGCAGCTTAGCAACAGGGTATACCTACAATGAGCAGTTCTTC
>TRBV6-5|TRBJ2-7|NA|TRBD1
CASSYRGTGVYEQYF
TGTGCCAGCAGTTACAGGGGAACAGGGGTCTACGAGCAGTACTTC
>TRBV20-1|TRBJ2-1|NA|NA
CSARAGEQFF
TGCAGTGCTAGAGCTGGTGAGCAGTTCTTC
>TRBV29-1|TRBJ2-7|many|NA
CSVEDRSGSDYEQYF
TGCAGCGTTGAAGATCGGTCGGGGTCTGACTACGAGCAGTACTTC
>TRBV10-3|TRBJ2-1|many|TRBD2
CATGTSYNEQFF
TGTGCCACCGGGACTAGCTACAATGAGCAGTTCTTC
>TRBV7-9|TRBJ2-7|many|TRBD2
CASSNSGTTYEQYF
TGTGCCAGCAGCAATAGCGGGACCACCTACGAGCAGTACTTC